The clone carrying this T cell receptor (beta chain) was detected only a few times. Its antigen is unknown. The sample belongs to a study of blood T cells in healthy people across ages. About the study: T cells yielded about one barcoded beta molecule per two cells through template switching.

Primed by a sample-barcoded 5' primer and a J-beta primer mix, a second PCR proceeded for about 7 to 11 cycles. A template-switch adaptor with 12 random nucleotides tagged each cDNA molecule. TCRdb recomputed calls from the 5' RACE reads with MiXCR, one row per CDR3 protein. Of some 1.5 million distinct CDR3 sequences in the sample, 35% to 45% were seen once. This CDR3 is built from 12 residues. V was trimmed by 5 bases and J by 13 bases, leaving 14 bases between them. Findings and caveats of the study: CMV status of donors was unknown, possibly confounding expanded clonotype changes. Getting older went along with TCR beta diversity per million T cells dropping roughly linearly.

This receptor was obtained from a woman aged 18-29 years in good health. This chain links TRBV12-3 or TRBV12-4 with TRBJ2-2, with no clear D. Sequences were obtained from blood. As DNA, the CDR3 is TGTGCCAGCAGTCCCAGCCCGGTTGGGCTGTTTTTT. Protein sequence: CASSPSPVGLFF.